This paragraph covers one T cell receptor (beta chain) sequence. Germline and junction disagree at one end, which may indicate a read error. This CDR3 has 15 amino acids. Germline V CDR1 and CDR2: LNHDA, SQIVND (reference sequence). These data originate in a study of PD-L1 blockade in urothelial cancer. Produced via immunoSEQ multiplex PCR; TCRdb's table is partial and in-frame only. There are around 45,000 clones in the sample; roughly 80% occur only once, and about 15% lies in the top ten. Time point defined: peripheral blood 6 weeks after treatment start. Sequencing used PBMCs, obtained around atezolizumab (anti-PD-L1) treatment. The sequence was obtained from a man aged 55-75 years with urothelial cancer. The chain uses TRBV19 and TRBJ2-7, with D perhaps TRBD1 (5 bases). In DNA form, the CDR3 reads TGTACCAGTTCCCCAGCAGGGTCAATTTCCTACGAGCAGTACTTC. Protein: CTSSPAGSISYEQYF.